This is a list of T cell receptor beta chains from one sample in a study of cytomegalovirus exposure and HLA in healthy donors. The protocol was immunoSEQ multiplex PCR, while the TCRdb copy is restricted to in-frame clones and leaves out a portion. The sample holds about 220,000 clones, almost 90% seen once. Sequences were obtained from PBMCs. These receptors came from a woman between 18 and 29 years old in good health and CMV-seronegative. Both conserved end residues are part of each CDR3. A D gene is named only where the DNA matches it firmly. Not all rows give a size; the values are once, few, many and, for expanded clones, a class.

TRBJ2-3 TRBV27 TRBD2 NA CASSDPGLALDTDTQYF TGTGCCAGCAGTGACCCTGGACTAGCCCTAGATACAGATACGCAGTATTTT
TRBJ1-1 TRBV4-1 TRBD1 NA CASTQEGQEMNTEAFF TGCGCCAGCACCCAGGAGGGACAGGAGATGAACACTGAAGCTTTCTTT
TRBJ2-1 TRBV7-9 NA NA CASSSYGTNSYNEQFF TGTGCCAGCAGCAGCTACGGGACAAACTCCTACAATGAGCAGTTCTTC
TRBJ1-3 TRBV5-1 NA NA CASSPEGGNTIYF TGCGCCAGCAGTCCGGAGGGTGGAAACACCATATATTTT
TRBJ1-3 TRBV9 NA NA CASSAGGPGHGTAGNTIYF TGTGCCAGCAGCGCGGGGGGGCCGGGACACGGGACGGCCGGAAACACCATATATTTT
TRBJ1-1 TRBV5-1 NA NA CASSLAYSAGRNTEAFF TGCGCCAGCAGCTTGGCCTACTCCGCAGGAAGAAACACTGAAGCTTTCTTT
TRBJ2-7 TRBV6-5 NA NA CASSSDTRAYEQYF TGTGCCAGCAGTTCTGACACTAGGGCCTACGAGCAGTACTTC
TRBJ2-5 TRBV28 NA NA CASSLTATQYF TGTGCCAGCAGTTTAACAGCGACCCAGTACTTC
TRBJ2-2 TRBV6-1 NA NA CASSELRSGELFF TGTGCCAGCAGTGAATTGAGATCCGGGGAGCTGTTTTTT
TRBJ2-7 TRBV28 NA NA CASSLGGTYEQYF TGTGCCAGCAGTTTGGGCGGGACCTACGAGCAGTACTTC
TRBJ2-1 TRBV5-1 NA NA CASRESGEQFF TGCGCCAGCAGGGAGAGTGGTGAGCAGTTCTTC
TRBJ1-1 TRBV2 NA NA CASSGPPDLGQNTEAFF TGTGCCAGCAGTGGCCCCCCCGACCTAGGACAGAACACTGAAGCTTTCTTT
TRBJ2-1 TRBV19 NA NA CASSLSGYEQFF TGTGCCAGTAGCCTCTCAGGGTATGAGCAGTTCTTC
TRBJ2-1 TRBV10-3 TRBD2 once CAISESGLAVGNEQFF TGTGCCATCAGTGAGTCCGGACTAGCGGTCGGCAATGAGCAGTTCTTC
TRBJ2-3 TRBV27 TRBD2 NA CASSFRAGVGGTQYF TGTGCCAGCAGTTTTCGAGCGGGAGTAGGGGGTACGCAGTATTTT
TRBJ2-2 TRBV7-3 TRBD1 NA CASSPRGTNTGELFF TGTGCCAGCAGCCCCAGGGGGACGAACACCGGGGAGCTGTTTTTT
TRBJ1-2 TRBV11-1 NA NA CASSSTANYGYTF TGTGCCAGCAGCTCGACAGCTAACTATGGCTACACCTTC
TRBJ2-3 TRBV28 TRBD2 NA CASSTRLAGAEDTQYF TGTGCCAGCAGTACCCGACTAGCGGGAGCCGAAGATACGCAGTATTTT
TRBJ2-7 TRBV4-3 TRBD1 once CASSQDYSFWDRLNEQYF TGCGCCAGCAGCCAAGACTATTCCTTTTGGGACAGGTTAAACGAGCAGTACTTC
TRBJ2-3 TRBV15 NA NA CATSRARDTQYF TGTGCCACCAGCAGAGCTAGAGATACGCAGTATTTT
TRBJ1-4 TRBV4-1 TRBD1 NA CASSQYRGGEKLFF TGCGCCAGCAGCCAATACAGGGGTGGAGAAAAACTGTTTTTT
TRBJ2-5 TRBV4-1 NA NA CASSQDFWGEETQYF TGCGCCAGCAGCCAAGATTTTTGGGGAGAGGAGACCCAGTACTTC
TRBJ2-6 TRBV27 NA NA CASSDLQGRLFSGANVLTF TGTGCCAGCAGTGATCTACAGGGTCGACTATTCTCTGGGGCCAACGTCCTGACTTTC
TRBJ2-2 TRBV9 TRBD2 NA CASSVLAGVGGELFF TGTGCCAGCAGCGTACTAGCGGGAGTTGGCGGGGAGCTGTTTTTT
TRBJ1-2 TRBV28 TRBD1 NA CASSRDSYGYTF TGTGCCAGCAGTAGGGACAGCTATGGCTACACCTTC
TRBJ1-3 TRBV29-1 NA once CSVAYSGNTIYF TGCAGCGTTGCCTACTCTGGAAACACCATATATTTT
TRBJ2-7 TRBV28 TRBD2 NA CASRAGGRDRSNYEQYF TGTGCCAGCCGGGCGGGGGGGCGTGACAGGTCCAACTACGAGCAGTACTTC
TRBJ2-1 TRBV9 TRBD2 once CASSVAGGPGDEQFF TGTGCCAGCAGCGTTGCGGGAGGGCCCGGAGATGAGCAGTTCTTC
TRBJ2-3 TRBV7-3 NA NA CASSDSGVTDTQYF TGTGCCAGCAGCGATAGCGGTGTCACAGATACGCAGTATTTT
TRBJ1-2 TRBV27 NA NA CASSPLDSLSSYGYTF TGTGCCAGCAGTCCCCTGGACAGCCTCTCGAGCTATGGCTACACCTTC
TRBJ2-7 TRBV7-8 TRBD2 NA CASSRTSGSSYEQYF TGTGCCAGCAGCCGCACTAGCGGGAGCTCCTACGAGCAGTACTTC
TRBJ2-7 TRBV5-4 NA NA CASSLQTPGSYEQYF TGTGCCAGCAGCTTGCAAACCCCAGGGTCCTACGAGCAGTACTTC
TRBJ2-7 TRBV18 TRBD1 few CASSPPQGAGEQYF TGTGCCAGCTCACCACCTCAGGGGGCGGGCGAGCAGTACTTC
TRBJ1-2 TRBV19 TRBD1 NA CASSARTGVFPANYGYTF TGTGCCAGTAGCGCCCGGACAGGGGTGTTCCCGGCTAACTATGGCTACACCTTC
TRBJ2-3 TRBV15 NA NA CATSRDHGFRGDTQYF TGTGCCACCAGCAGAGACCACGGATTTCGAGGAGATACGCAGTATTTT
TRBJ2-6 TRBV9 NA NA CASSATSSGANVLTF TGTGCCAGCAGCGCTACTTCCTCTGGGGCCAACGTCCTGACTTTC
TRBJ2-7 TRBV30 NA NA CAWSLGASYEQYF TGTGCCTGGAGCCTAGGGGCGTCATACGAGCAGTACTTC
TRBJ1-3 TRBV28 NA NA CASSFDSVSGNTIYF TGTGCCAGCAGTTTTGACAGCGTCTCTGGAAACACCATATATTTT
TRBJ1-3 TRBV11-2 NA NA CASSRRYSGNTIYF TGTGCCAGCAGCCGCAGGTACTCTGGAAACACCATATATTTT
TRBJ2-3 TRBV29-1 NA NA CSVEVGSRGSQYF TGCAGCGTTGAAGTAGGTAGCCGAGGATCGCAGTATTTT
TRBJ2-1 TRBV29-1 TRBD2 NA CSVPGGLVRNEQFF TGCAGCGTTCCCGGGGGGTTAGTACGGAATGAGCAGTTCTTC
TRBJ1-1 TRBV5-6 NA NA CASSLWGLNTEAFF TGTGCCAGCAGCTTGTGGGGCCTCAACACTGAAGCTTTCTTT
TRBJ2-7 TRBV6-6 NA NA CASSPRTGIFRYEQYF TGTGCCAGCAGCCCCCGGACGGGGATCTTCCGCTACGAGCAGTACTTC
TRBJ2-3 TRBV5-6 NA NA CASSFGTDVPDTQYF TGTGCCAGCAGCTTCGGAACAGACGTGCCAGATACGCAGTATTTT
TRBJ2-7 TRBV10-3 TRBD2 NA CAISESTRGVSYEQYF TGTGCCATCAGTGAGTCGACTCGGGGGGTCAGCTACGAGCAGTACTTC
TRBJ1-2 TRBV4-1 NA NA CASSQELGRAPYGYTF TGCGCCAGCAGCCAAGAGCTCGGGCGGGCCCCCTATGGCTACACCTTC
TRBJ1-1 TRBV27 TRBD1 NA CASSSLLQGDAEAFF TGTGCCAGCAGTTCCCTCCTACAGGGGGACGCTGAAGCTTTCTTT
TRBJ1-5 TRBV6-1 TRBD1 NA CASSETPGTGAWGSNQPQHF TGTGCCAGCAGTGAAACTCCCGGGACAGGGGCTTGGGGTAGCAATCAGCCCCAGCATTTT
TRBJ2-3 TRBV10-3 TRBD2 NA CAIRPTSGASTDTQYF TGTGCCATCCGCCCGACTAGCGGGGCTAGCACAGATACGCAGTATTTT
TRBJ2-3 TRBV28 NA NA CASSLVGGGTDTQYF TGTGCCAGCAGTTTAGTCGGCGGAGGGACAGATACGCAGTATTTT
TRBJ2-5 TRBV28 TRBD1 NA CASRLRGLEVQYF TGTGCCAGCAGACTCAGGGGGCTAGAGGTCCAGTACTTC
TRBJ1-1 TRBV30 TRBD1 few CAWRQGFTEAFF TGTGCCTGGCGACAGGGCTTCACTGAAGCTTTCTTT